The clone carrying this T cell receptor beta chain was observed a handful of times. The antigen is unknown. These data are taken from a study of T cells after yellow fever vaccination. Study information: Preparation of the low-cell-number fractions used SMART-Seq v4 Ultra Low Input.

Production of TCR cDNA was by 5'RACE template switching, which also added a universal primer site and UMIs. TCRdb ran MiXCR on the 5' RACE reads and lists one entry per CDR3 protein. The data contain nearly 550,000 distinct CDR3 sequences, 19% of them singletons. The CDR3 loop spans 15 amino acids. Germline V gene lookup returns CDR1 SEHNR and CDR2 FQNEAQ (reference sequence). The trim removed 5 bases at V and 6 bases at J, leaving 9 bases unmatched. Whole-study findings and limits: Clones from primary vaccination mostly reappeared after the booster (around 97% CD4, around 90% CD8). When the response was secondary, it was weaker but reached its peak faster, day 5 versus 15.

The chain combines TRBV7-9 with TRBJ2-7, with TRBD2 matching over 11 bases. This specimen was PBMCs, taken 15 days after the yellow fever booster vaccination. This clonotype was sampled from a man aged 30 to 45 who received the YFV17D yellow fever vaccine. CDR3 bases: TGTGCCAGCAGCCCTCTAGCGGGAGGTTCATCCGAGCAGTACTTC. Its protein is CASSPLAGGSSEQYF.